The 14 T cell receptor beta chains presented below share a single source sample, sequenced in a study of T-cell memory formation after mild COVID-19 (dated by TCRdb to the early 2020s). Libraries were made using 5' RACE. TCRdb lists the instrument as Illumina NovaSeq 6000. TCRdb reanalyzed the raw reads on its own, using fastp at Q25 for trimming and MiXCR for clone calling, and kept in-frame beta chains. Merged by CDR3 protein, the rows form single entries marked with the most common genes and DNA. This sample is represented by roughly 580,000 distinct CDR3 sequences; roughly 17% of them were singletons. The ten largest account for about 12% of the sample. Sequencing was carried out using PBMCs or a T cell subset sorted from them (not recorded which). Receptors originate from an adult woman who had mild COVID-19 (a few samples of this study predate the infection). The sample titles of this study are shuffled in the database, so cell type and time point are left out; the donor was told from shared clones.

This clonotype has just a few counts. The chain carries TRBV27 and TRBJ2-7; 8 bases are shared with TRBD2. CDR1 MNHEY and CDR2 SMNVEV come from the germline V gene (reference sequence). CDR3 size: 15 residues. The V gene end was trimmed by 5 bases and the J gene end by 2 bases; junction bases not matched to a gene: 8. The CDR3 DNA is TGTGCCAGCAGTCTCAGCGGGAGCGCGGCCTACGAGCAGTACTTC. It codes for CASSLSGSAAYEQYF.

This clonotype was seen a handful of times. This chain joins TRBV19 and TRBJ2-1; the match to TRBD2 covers 12 bases. Unmatched junction bases numbered 7, after V lost 5 bases and J lost 8 bases. Per germline, CDR1 LNHDA and CDR2 SQIVND (reference sequence). This CDR3 is 15 amino acids long. CDR3 coding DNA: TGTGCCAGTAGTCCGCTAGCGGGAGGGCCTCATGAGCAGTTCTTC. Protein product: CASSPLAGGPHEQFF.

This clonotype was seen only a few times. This chain links TRBV12-3 or TRBV12-4 with TRBJ2-5, with 10 bases that match TRBD2. The V segment lost 5 bases and the J segment 5 bases; nucleotides outside the gene matches: 14. This CDR3 is built from 17 residues. CDR3 region: CASSPSGASGSRETQYF. CDR3 DNA: TGTGCCAGCAGTCCTAGCGGGGCTAGCGGGAGCAGGGAGACCCAGTACTTC.

V usage is TRBV7-2 and J usage is TRBJ2-3; D gene ambiguous. Trimming stripped 0 bases from V and 5 bases from J, with 9 bases between. This CDR3 contains 14 residues. Germline assignment: CDR1 SGHTA and CDR2 FQGNSA. CDR3 protein: CASSLAQGRDTQYF. CDR3 coding DNA: TGTGCCAGCAGCTTAGCGCAAGGACGAGATACGCAGTATTTT.

The CDR3 coding sequence is TGTGCCACCAGTGATTTTTCGAACACTGAAGCTTTCTTT. This translates into CATSDFSNTEAFF. The chain is built from TRBV24-1 and TRBJ1-1; no firm D call. This CDR3 has 13 amino acids. V was trimmed by 1 base and J by 1 base, leaving 3 bases between them. Germline-derived CDR1 and CDR2 are KGHDR and SFDVKD.

The V call is TRBV2, the J call TRBJ1-5; no firm D call. The V end lost 8 bases, the J end lost 7 bases, and 15 bases lay between the germline ends. The CDR3 extends over 13 amino acids. CDR1 SNHLY and CDR2 FYNNEI come from the germline V gene. CDR3 coding DNA: TGTGCCAGCGCACGGGAGGGTAGGCAGCCCCAGCATTTT. This codes for CASAREGRQPQHF.

V usage is TRBV6-5 and J usage is TRBJ2-3; TRBD1 aligns across 7 bases. The CDR3 covers 15 residues. V lost 7 bases to trimming and J lost 0 bases; unmatched junction nucleotides: 7. Germline CDR1 MNHEY, CDR2 SVGAGI. CDR3 loop: CASKRRGQSTDTQYF. CDR3 nucleotides: TGTGCCAGCAAGCGTAGGGGACAGAGCACAGATACGCAGTATTTT.

This clonotype was seen only a few times. The chain combines TRBV29-1 with TRBJ2-3; 7 bases align to TRBD2. Germline V gene lookup returns CDR1 SQVTM and CDR2 ANQGSEA. V trimming: 7 bases; J trimming: 0 bases; junction bases outside the gene matches: 13. CDR3 length: 16 amino acids. CDR3 sequence reads: CSAKGGASFSTDTQYF. The CDR3 DNA reads as TGCAGCGCCAAGGGAGGGGCCAGCTTTAGCACAGATACGCAGTATTTT.

The J gene is TRBJ2-5, the V gene TRBV5-1; 7 bases are shared with TRBD2. CDR1 SGHRS and CDR2 YFSETQ come from the germline V gene. Germline trimming cut 0 bases from V and 1 base from J; bases unmatched to any gene: 6. The length of the CDR3 is 16 residues. CDR3 nucleotides: TGCGCCAGCAGCTTGGAGCTAGCGGCTACCCAAGAGACCCAGTACTTC. This sequence encodes CASSLELAATQETQYF.

This clonotype occurred a few times. This chain connects TRBV29-1 to TRBJ2-7, with no clear D. The V gene's germline CDR1 is SQVTM and CDR2 ANQGSEA. The germline V and J ends were trimmed by 4 bases and 3 bases, with 10 bases remaining between them. The CDR3 is 12 residues long. The CDR3 reads CSVVGNNYEQYF. In DNA, the CDR3 is TGCAGCGTTGTCGGAAATAACTACGAGCAGTACTTC.

This clonotype turned up a few times. This chain connects TRBV12-3 or TRBV12-4 to TRBJ1-1; D might be TRBD1 (6 bases). The CDR3 totals 13 residues. V was shortened by 7 bases and J by 7 bases, with 16 bases between the two germline ends. The DNA for the CDR3 is TGTGCCAGCATAGGACAGCCAGACAATGAAGCTTTCTTT. This encodes CASIGQPDNEAFF.

The chain couples TRBV19 to TRBJ1-1; maybe TRBD1 (5 bases). The CDR3 extends over 15 amino acids. The ends were cut back, 7 bases at V and 0 bases at J, with 15 bases in the middle. Germline CDR1 LNHDA, CDR2 SQIVND (reference sequence). CDR3 bases: TGTGCCAGTACCCCCGGTGGGACCTTGAACACTGAAGCTTTCTTT. This translates into CASTPGGTLNTEAFF.

This clonotype was recorded many times. The V and J genes are TRBV4-3 and TRBJ2-7, with D possibly being TRBD2 (6 bases). The ends were cut back, 4 bases at V and 2 bases at J, with 12 bases in the middle. The CDR3 sequence is 14 residues long. Per germline, CDR1 LGHNA and CDR2 YSLEER. CDR3 nucleotide sequence: TGCGCCAGCAGCCCCAAGGAGGGACCCTACGAGCAGTACTTC. As protein: CASSPKEGPYEQYF.

This clonotype was seen a few times. The chain combines TRBV29-1 with TRBJ1-2; 7 nucleotides agree with TRBD1. The CDR3 extends over 12 amino acids. The V gene's germline CDR1 is SQVTM and CDR2 ANQGSEA. The trim removed 8 bases at V and 3 bases at J, leaving 6 bases unmatched. In nucleotides, the CDR3 is TGCAGCAAAGGGGGCAGGGACTATGGCTACACCTTC. Protein product: CSKGGRDYGYTF.